Each of the 20 T cell receptor beta chains below was sequenced from the same sample in a study of Tregs in tolerant kidney transplant recipients. Sequencing used immunoSEQ multiplex PCR; TCRdb keeps in-frame clones, though not all of them. The table records 100,000 to 150,000 clones, approximately 90% of them present only once. The sequenced sample consisted of CD4+ T cells from blood. Source of these receptors: a human donor in good health.

Here the CDR3 DNA reads TGTGCCTGGAGTGGTCCCCGGGGGGGGAGTCGCAATCAGCCCCAGCATTTT. Its protein is CAWSGPRGGSRNQPQHF. This rearrangement joins TRBV30 to TRBJ1-5; possibly TRBD1 for D (5 bases). The CDR3 loop spans 17 amino acids. V was cut by 1 base and J by 2 bases, with 18 bases left in between. Germline loops: CDR1 GTSNPN, CDR2 SVGIG (reference sequence).

The genes are TRBV19 and TRBJ2-1, with D maybe TRBD1 (5 bases). Germline V gene sequence: CDR1 LNHDA, CDR2 SQIVND (reference sequence). This CDR3 region has 17 residues. V was pared by 2 bases and J by 6 bases, with 20 bases between. CDR3 sequence: CASSIFWQGGFLNEQFF. The CDR3 region has the DNA TGTGCCAGTAGTATATTTTGGCAGGGTGGGTTTCTCAATGAGCAGTTCTTC.

This sequence joins TRBV5-4 and TRBJ2-7; D is possibly TRBD1 (7 bases). This CDR3 contains 16 residues. V lost 4 bases to trimming and J lost 3 bases, with 20 bases between them. CDR1 and CDR2 (germline): SGHNT, YYREEE (reference sequence). CDR3 loop: CASSKGGTVFYYEQYF. CDR3 DNA: TGTGCCAGCAGCAAGGGCGGGACAGTTTTTTACTACGAGCAGTACTTC.

As for this clone: Other DNA sequences in the sample encode the same CDR3. The chain is built from TRBV18 and TRBJ2-3; D possibly corresponds to TRBD2 (5 bases). The CDR3 extends over 14 amino acids. Germline lookup yields CDR1 KGHSH and CDR2 LQKENI. V was cut by 2 bases and J by 1 base, with 7 bases left in between. CDR3 sequence (DNA): TGTGCCAGCTCACCAGGAGGAGGCACAGATACGCAGTATTTT. Translation: CASSPGGGTDTQYF.

Comment on this clone: This specimen includes other DNA sequences encoding the same CDR3. The chain recombines TRBV11-3 with TRBJ2-3, with 9 bases matching TRBD2. Germline V lookup: CDR1 SGHNT, CDR2 YENEEA. After removal of 4 bases from V and 8 bases from J, the junction contained 7 bases not matched to a gene. The CDR3 loop spans 14 amino acids. CDR3 protein: CASSSPGAGGTQYF. The CDR3, as DNA: TGTGCCAGCAGCTCCCCCGGAGCGGGAGGTACGCAGTATTTT.

The V call is TRBV19, the J call TRBJ1-5; TRBD1 is a possible D gene (5 bases). From germline, CDR1 is LNHDA and CDR2 SQIVND (reference sequence). The CDR3 totals 14 residues. Trimming cost V 6 bases and J 7 bases, with 16 bases left between them. CDR3 loop: CASRGASLGQPQHF. CDR3 coding DNA: TGTGCCAGTAGAGGGGCCAGCCTCGGCCAGCCCCAGCATTTT.

The chain recombines TRBV5-8 with TRBJ2-6; a possible D gene is TRBD2 (7 bases). The CDR3 covers 15 residues. Germline loops: CDR1 SGHTS, CDR2 YDEGEE. Trimming left V 5 bases short and J 15 bases short, with 24 bases between. The CDR3, as DNA: TGTGCCAGCAGGAAAAGTATTGGGGGGGCCGAGGGCCTGACTTTC. Its translation is CASRKSIGGAEGLTF.

The V and J genes are TRBV29-1 and TRBJ2-1; D remains unclear. Germline values: CDR1 SQVTM, CDR2 ANQGSEA. The V gene lost 4 bases and the J gene lost 5 bases, with 3 bases spanning the gap. The CDR3 is 10 residues long. CDR3 bases: TGCAGCGTTGCCGACAATGAGCAGTTCTTC. Residues: CSVADNEQFF.

The chain employs TRBV4-1 and TRBJ2-5; D is unclear. Trimming took 2 bases from V and 4 from J, leaving 23 bases between them. The length of the CDR3 is 18 residues. Germline loops: CDR1 MGHRA, CDR2 YSYEKL. The CDR3 region has the DNA TGCGCCAGCAGCCAAACTTCCGCTAGGCCAGGACCTAGAGAGACCCAGTACTTC. Residues: CASSQTSARPGPRETQYF.

This clone was seen just once. This chain connects TRBV5-1 to TRBJ2-5; D remains ambiguous. The V end lost 4 bases, the J end lost 5 bases, and 15 bases lay between the germline ends. This CDR3 is 14 amino acids long. Germline CDR1 and CDR2: SGHRS and YFSETQ. The CDR3: CASSPSAGEETQYF. The CDR3 nucleotides are TGCGCCAGCAGCCCATCCGCAGGAGAGGAGACCCAGTACTTC.

The V gene is TRBV2, the J gene TRBJ2-5; perhaps TRBD1 as D (6 bases). Trimming removed 5 bases at V and 5 bases at J, with 15 bases between. CDR3 length: 14 residues. The V gene's germline CDR1 is SNHLY and CDR2 FYNNEI. The CDR3 loop reads CASSTRGAVETQYF. The CDR3 DNA reads as TGTGCCAGCAGTACCAGGGGTGCGGTTGAGACCCAGTACTTC.

V is TRBV27 and J is TRBJ2-5; D is ambiguous. The germline gives CDR1 MNHEY, CDR2 SMNVEV (reference sequence). The CDR3 is 13 amino acids. The V gene lost 4 bases and the J gene lost 2 bases, with 8 bases spanning the gap. In DNA form, the CDR3 reads TGTGCCAGCAGTTCCACACGGCAAGAGACCCAGTACTTC. Its translation: CASSSTRQETQYF.

The chain has TRBV10-2 and TRBJ2-1, with D tentatively TRBD2 (6 bases). Germline CDR1 WSHSY, CDR2 SAAADI. This CDR3 is 15 amino acids long. V was clipped by 11 bases and J by 6 bases, with 23 bases between them. The CDR3 DNA reads TGCGCCGCACAAGCGCCAGATGCGGGAAGCAATGAGCAGTTCTTC. Amino acids: CAAQAPDAGSNEQFF.

CDR3 protein: CAISGRPQRDNEQFF. The DNA for the CDR3 is TGTGCCATCAGCGGCCGGCCACAAAGAGACAATGAGCAGTTCTTC. The V call is TRBV10-3, the J call TRBJ2-1; D uncertain. Germline lookup yields CDR1 ENHRY and CDR2 SYGVKD. The CDR3 is 15 amino acids. Trimming stripped 6 bases from V and 5 bases from J, with 17 bases between.

V usage is TRBV4-1 and J usage is TRBJ2-7; the D gene is possibly TRBD2 (5 bases). This CDR3 is 16 amino acids long. V shed 3 bases and J shed 0 bases, with 15 bases lying between them. Germline CDR1 and CDR2: MGHRA and YSYEKL. This chain's CDR3 is CASSHPAGIPSYEQYF. Here the CDR3 DNA reads TGCGCCAGCAGCCACCCGGCCGGGATCCCCTCCTACGAGCAGTACTTC.

V usage is TRBV2 and J usage is TRBJ1-1, with 7 bases identical to TRBD1. V shed 7 bases and J 1 base; nucleotides not matched to a gene: 3. CDR1 is SNHLY, CDR2 FYNNEI, per germline. The CDR3 contains 13 residues. CDR3 sequence reads: CASNGQANTEAFF. Here the CDR3 DNA reads TGTGCCAGCAATGGACAGGCGAACACTGAAGCTTTCTTT.

The J gene is TRBJ2-7, the V gene TRBV9, with D tentatively TRBD1 (6 bases). The germline V gene has CDR1 SGDLS and CDR2 YYNGEE. This CDR3 has 15 amino acids. The V end lost 2 bases, the J end lost 0 bases, and 12 bases lay between the germline ends. The CDR3 sequence: CASSVAGTISYEQYF. The CDR3 bases are TGTGCCAGCAGCGTGGCCGGGACAATCTCCTACGAGCAGTACTTC.

The chain is built from TRBV27 and TRBJ1-1; 7 bases are a match to TRBD1. J lost 1 base, V lost 5 bases, and 16 bases had no gene match. Germline V gene data show CDR1 as MNHEY and CDR2 as SMNVEV (reference sequence). This CDR3 has 18 residues. The CDR3 sequence is CASSQTGVTWLKNTEAFF. The CDR3 nucleotides read TGTGCCAGCAGTCAAACAGGGGTCACATGGTTAAAGAACACTGAAGCTTTCTTT.

This clone was detected once. The chain uses TRBV6-5 and TRBJ2-7; possibly TRBD2 for D (7 bases). Looked up from germline, CDR1 is MNHEY and CDR2 is SVGAGI. The CDR3 has 16 amino acids. Deletions cut 0 bases from V and 3 bases from J, with 15 bases between. The DNA of the CDR3 is TGTGCCAGCAGTTACTCGGGGGGGCCTGAAGGCTACGAGCAGTACTTC. This translates into CASSYSGGPEGYEQYF.

The rearrangement links TRBV2 to TRBJ1-2; the match to TRBD1 covers 7 bases. Germline V gives CDR1 SNHLY, CDR2 FYNNEI. V shed 8 bases and J 4 bases; nucleotides not matched to a gene: 7. The CDR3 sequence is 13 residues long. CDR3 DNA sequence: TGTGCCAGCTCCCGACAGGGCGTCTATGGCTACACCTTC. It encodes CASSRQGVYGYTF.